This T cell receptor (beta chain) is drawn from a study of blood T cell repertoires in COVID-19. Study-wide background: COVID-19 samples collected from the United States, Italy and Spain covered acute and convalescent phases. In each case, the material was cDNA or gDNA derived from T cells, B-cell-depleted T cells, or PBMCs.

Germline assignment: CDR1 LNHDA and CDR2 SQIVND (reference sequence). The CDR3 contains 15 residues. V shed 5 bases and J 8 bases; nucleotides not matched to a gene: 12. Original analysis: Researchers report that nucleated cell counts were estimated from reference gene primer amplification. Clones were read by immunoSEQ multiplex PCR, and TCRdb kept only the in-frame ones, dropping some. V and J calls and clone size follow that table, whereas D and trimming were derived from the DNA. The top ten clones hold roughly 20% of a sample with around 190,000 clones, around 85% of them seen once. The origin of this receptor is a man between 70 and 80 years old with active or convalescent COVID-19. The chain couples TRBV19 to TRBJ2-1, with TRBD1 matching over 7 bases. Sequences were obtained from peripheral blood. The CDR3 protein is CASSPWETGSDEQFF. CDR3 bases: TGTGCCAGTAGTCCGTGGGAGACAGGGTCCGATGAGCAGTTCTTC.